The 16 T cell receptor beta chains presented below share a single source sample, sequenced in a study of identical twins. TCRdb used MiXCR to reprocess the 5' RACE reads, holding one entry per CDR3 protein. The profile shows roughly 1,500,000 distinct CDR3 sequences, roughly 35% of them singletons. The material sequenced was cord blood. These receptors came from a newborn girl in good health.

Only a few counts were recorded for this clonotype. The V call is TRBV19, the J call TRBJ1-1, with D perhaps TRBD1 (6 bases). CDR1 and CDR2 from the germline V gene are LNHDA and SQIVND (reference sequence). V shed 8 bases and J shed 1 base, with 11 bases lying between them. CDR3 size: 13 residues. The CDR3 region has the DNA TGTGCCAGTCGGGACATCGGGAACACTGAAGCTTTCTTT. Translated, it gives CASRDIGNTEAFF.

This clonotype has at least ten counts. V usage is TRBV20-1 and J usage is TRBJ2-3; no firm D call. The CDR3 sequence is 12 residues long. Germline values: CDR1 DFQATT, CDR2 SNEGSKA (reference sequence). V was clipped by 3 bases and J by 2 bases, with 6 bases between them. This CDR3 reads CSARLDTDTQYF. DNA of the CDR3: TGCAGTGCTAGGCTTGACACAGATACGCAGTATTTT.

V and J are TRBV6-1 and TRBJ1-2; D unresolved. Germline assignment: CDR1 MNHNS and CDR2 SASEGT. The CDR3 has 12 amino acids. Trimming shortened V by 0 bases and J by 4 bases, and 3 bases separated the two germline ends. The CDR3 protein is CASSEAFYGYTF. For the CDR3, the DNA is TGTGCCAGCAGTGAAGCTTTCTATGGCTACACCTTC.

This clonotype was found once. This could be a read error, since a much larger clone is one nucleotide away. V gene TRBV21-1 combines with J gene TRBJ2-5; TRBD1 is taken as the D call from the table, unchecked against the DNA. The end of the DNA fits TRBJ2-1 better, so the J call may be wrong. TRBV21-1 counts as a pseudogene. The CDR3 totals 15 residues. The chain's CDR3 is CASSKGRGIQETQFF. CDR3 nucleotides: TGTGCCAGCAGCAAAGGCCGGGGGATCCAAGAGACCCAGTTCTTC.

This clonotype was recorded a few times. The chain uses TRBV24-1 and TRBJ2-3; 7 nucleotides align to TRBD2. CDR3 length equals 16 residues. J lost 0 bases, V lost 4 bases, and 6 bases had no gene match. Per germline, CDR1 KGHDR and CDR2 SFDVKD. The CDR3 loop is CATSDASGLSTDTQYF. Here the CDR3 DNA reads TGTGCCACCAGTGACGCTAGCGGACTCAGCACAGATACGCAGTATTTT.

This clonotype was seen just once. This chain connects TRBV19 to TRBJ2-7, with 10 bases lining up with TRBD2. Per germline, CDR1 LNHDA and CDR2 SQIVND (reference sequence). Trimming took 3 bases from V and 2 from J; bases not matched to a gene: 4. CDR3 length: 15 residues. The CDR3 nucleotides read TGTGCCAGTAGTATCCTAGCGGGAGCCGCCTACGAGCAGTACTTC. Translation: CASSILAGAAYEQYF.

The rearrangement joins TRBV5-1 to TRBJ1-4; 8 bases are shared with TRBD1. Trimming at V came to 3 bases and at J to 3 bases, leaving 4 bases not matched to a gene. Germline V CDR1 and CDR2: SGHRS, YFSETQ. This CDR3 spans 15 amino acids. CDR3 sequence: CASSYRQGSNEKLFF. The CDR3 nucleotides are TGCGCCAGCAGCTACCGACAGGGGTCTAATGAAAAACTGTTTTTT.

The rearrangement uses TRBV20-1 and TRBJ2-3, with D maybe TRBD2 (5 bases). Trimming cost V 0 bases and J 4 bases, with 11 bases left between them. The CDR3 loop spans 14 amino acids. CDR1 DFQATT and CDR2 SNEGSKA come from the germline V gene (reference sequence). In nucleotides, the CDR3 is TGCAGTGCTAGAGATCTAGGTAGCGCAGATACGCAGTATTTT. Translation: CSARDLGSADTQYF.

With regard to this clonotype: Germline and junction disagree at one end, which may indicate a read error. This chain connects TRBV4-1 to TRBJ2-1; the match to TRBD1 covers 10 bases. The last part of the DNA fits TRBJ2-7 better; the J call may be wrong. The germline gives CDR1 MGHRA, CDR2 YSYEKL. The CDR3 sequence is 18 residues long. CDR3 bases: TGCGCCAGCACCCAATTGGGACCTGGGACAGGGGTCTACAATGAGCAGTACTTC. It yields the protein CASTQLGPGTGVYNEQYF.

This chain connects TRBV7-9 to TRBJ2-1, with D possibly being TRBD1 (7 bases). The better agreement between TRBJ2-7 and the DNA end casts doubt on the J call. The germline gives CDR1 SEHNR, CDR2 FQNEAQ (reference sequence). The CDR3 extends over 16 amino acids. The CDR3 protein is CASSLDRVPQGREQYF. CDR3 sequence (DNA): TGTGCCAGCAGCTTAGATCGGGTCCCACAGGGGAGGGAGCAGTACTTC.

This chain connects TRBV7-9 to TRBJ2-1, with 7 bases that match TRBD1. This CDR3 is built from 15 residues. The germline V gene has CDR1 SEHNR and CDR2 FQNEAQ (reference sequence). The junction had 9 bases not matched to a gene; V was cut back by 1 base and J by 9 bases. CDR3 sequence (DNA): TGTGCCAGCAGCTTAGGGGGTCCGACAGGGAGTGAGCAGTTCTTC. As protein: CASSLGGPTGSEQFF.

V usage is TRBV7-2 and J usage is TRBJ2-7, with 7 positions matching TRBD1. Judging by the DNA end, TRBJ2-1 fits better; the J call may be wrong. The CDR3 contains 16 residues. Germline V gene sequence: CDR1 SGHTA, CDR2 FQGNSA. CDR3 protein: CASSLGRDSPTYEQFF. Written as DNA, the CDR3 is TGTGCCAGCAGCTTAGGCCGGGACAGTCCAACCTACGAGCAGTTCTTC.

The rearrangement links TRBV11-1 to TRBJ2-2; 7 positions match TRBD2. V lost 1 base to trimming and J lost 4 bases; unmatched junction nucleotides: 6. CDR1 and CDR2 from the germline V gene are SGHAT and FQDESV (reference sequence). This CDR3 comprises 16 residues. The CDR3 sequence is CASSLGSGKGTGELFF. The CDR3 region has the DNA TGTGCCAGCAGCTTAGGAAGCGGGAAGGGCACCGGGGAGCTGTTTTTT.

The chain joins TRBV5-1 to TRBJ2-1, with D maybe TRBD2 (5 bases). Germline CDR1 is SGHRS and CDR2 is YFSETQ. The length of the CDR3 is 16 residues. Trimming removed 1 base from V and 9 bases from J, with 20 bases in between. CDR3 coding DNA: TGCGCCAGCAGCTTGACACTAGTCTCTTACACCCTTGAGCAGTTCTTC. This encodes CASSLTLVSYTLEQFF.

This chain joins TRBV10-3 and TRBJ2-4; D gene unclear. V shed 8 bases and J shed 7 bases, with 9 bases lying between them. Per germline, CDR1 ENHRY and CDR2 SYGVKD. This CDR3 has 11 amino acids. CDR3 nucleotide sequence: TGTGCCATCGGAACAGCGAACATTCAGTACTTC. Translation gives CAIGTANIQYF.

This clonotype was seen repeatedly, ten times or more. The J gene is TRBJ1-2, the V gene TRBV7-9; tentatively, D is TRBD1 (5 bases). Germline values: CDR1 SEHNR, CDR2 FQNEAQ (reference sequence). Trimming cost V 2 bases and J 9 bases, with 13 bases left between them. The CDR3 spans 13 residues. The CDR3 region has the DNA TGTGCCAGCAGCTTATCGGGGGTGGGATGCTACACCTTC. This translates into CASSLSGVGCYTF.